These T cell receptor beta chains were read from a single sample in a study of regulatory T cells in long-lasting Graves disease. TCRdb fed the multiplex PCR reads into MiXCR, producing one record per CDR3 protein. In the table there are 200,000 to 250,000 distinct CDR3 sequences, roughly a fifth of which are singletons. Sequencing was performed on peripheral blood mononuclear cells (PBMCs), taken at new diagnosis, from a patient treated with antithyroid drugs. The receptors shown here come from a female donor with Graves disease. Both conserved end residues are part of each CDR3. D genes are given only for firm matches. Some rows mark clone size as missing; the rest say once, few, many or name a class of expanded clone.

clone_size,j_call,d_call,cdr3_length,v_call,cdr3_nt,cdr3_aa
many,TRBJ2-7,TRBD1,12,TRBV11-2,TGTGCCAGCAGCTTGGGACAGAGCGAGCAGTACTTC,CASSLGQSEQYF
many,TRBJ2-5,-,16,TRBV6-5,TGTGCCAGCAGTTACTCGACCGGGGTGGGCCAAGAGACCCAGTACTTC,CASSYSTGVGQETQYF
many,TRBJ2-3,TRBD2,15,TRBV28,TGTGCCAGCAGTTTCCCCAGCGGGAGACTGGATACGCAGTATTTT,CASSFPSGRLDTQYF
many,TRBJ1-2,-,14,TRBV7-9,TGTGCCAGCAGCTTATCGGGATCTCGGTATGGCTACACCTTC,CASSLSGSRYGYTF
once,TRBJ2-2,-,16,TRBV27,TGTGCCAGCAGTTGGGACGAGACTGGTAACACCGGGGAGCTGTTTTTT,CASSWDETGNTGELFF
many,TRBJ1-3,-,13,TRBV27,TGTGCCAGCAGTTTATCGCCGGGAAACACCATATATTTT,CASSLSPGNTIYF
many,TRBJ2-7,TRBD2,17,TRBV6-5,TGTGCCAGCAGTTACCGGAGCGGGACTAGCGTTATCTACGAGCAGTACTTC,CASSYRSGTSVIYEQYF
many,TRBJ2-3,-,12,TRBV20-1,TGCAGTGCCAGGGGCCCCACAGATACGCAGTATTTT,CSARGPTDTQYF
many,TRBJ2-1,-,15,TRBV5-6,TGTGCCAGCAGCTTGGGACAGTTACCCTACAATGAGCAGTTCTTC,CASSLGQLPYNEQFF
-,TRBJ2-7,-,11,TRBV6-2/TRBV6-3,TGTGCCAGCAGTTACCTATACGAGCAGTACTTC,CASSYLYEQYF
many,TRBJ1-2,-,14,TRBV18,TGTGCCAGCTCACCGCCTGGGGGCTTGTATGGCTACACCTTC,CASSPPGGLYGYTF
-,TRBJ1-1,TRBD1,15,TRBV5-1,TGTGCCAGCAGCTTGGAACAGGGGGCGAACACTGAAGCTTCCTTT,CASSLEQGANTEASF
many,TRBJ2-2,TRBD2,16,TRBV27,TGTGCCAGCAGTTTATCTCAGGGAGGGCCCACCGGGGAGCTGTTTTTT,CASSLSQGGPTGELFF
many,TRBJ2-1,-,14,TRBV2,TGTGCCAGCCGAAGCGGCAGCTCCTACAATGAGCAGTTCTTC,CASRSGSSYNEQFF
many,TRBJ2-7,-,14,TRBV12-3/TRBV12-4,TGTGCCAGCAGTTTAAGAGACGCGCGGGAAGAGCAGTACTTC,CASSLRDAREEQYF
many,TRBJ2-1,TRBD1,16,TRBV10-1,TGCGCCAGCAGTGAAAACGGACAGGGGGACTACAATGAGCAGTTCTTC,CASSENGQGDYNEQFF
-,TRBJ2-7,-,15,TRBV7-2,TGTGCCAGCAGCTTCGAGCGGTTGAGCTCCTACGAGCAGTACTTC,CASSFERLSSYEQYF
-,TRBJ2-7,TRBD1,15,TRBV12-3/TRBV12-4,TGTGCCAGCAGTCCGTCCGCGACAGGGGCCTACGAGCAGTACTTC,CASSPSATGAYEQYF
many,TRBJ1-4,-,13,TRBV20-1,TGCAGTGCTCTTGAGGGCTCGCGTGAAAAACTGTTTTTT,CSALEGSREKLFF
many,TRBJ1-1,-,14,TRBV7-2,TGTGCCAGCAGCCGCCTCTTAGGGGCGACTGAAGCTTTCTTT,CASSRLLGATEAFF
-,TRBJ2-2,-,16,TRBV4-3,TGCGCCAGCAGCCAAACTACAGGGATGAGGCCCGGGGAGCTGTTTTTT,CASSQTTGMRPGELFF
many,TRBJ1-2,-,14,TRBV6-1,TGTGCCAGCAGCCCACGAGGGCAGGGTCTTGGCTACACCTTC,CASSPRGQGLGYTF
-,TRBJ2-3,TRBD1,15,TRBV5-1,TGCGCCAGCAGTCCGACAGGGGTTAGCACAGATACGCAGTATTTT,CASSPTGVSTDTQYF
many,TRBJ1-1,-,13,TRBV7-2,TGTGCCAGCAGCTTCGGGGTAGACACTGAAGCTTTCTTT,CASSFGVDTEAFF
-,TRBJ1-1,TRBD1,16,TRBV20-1,TGCAGTGCCCTAGAAACAGGGGGCGCGTTGTACACTGAAGCTTTCTTT,CSALETGGALYTEAFF
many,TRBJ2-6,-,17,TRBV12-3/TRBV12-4,TGTGCCAGCAGTTTTAATTTTGGAGGGGATGGGGCCAACGTCCTGACTTTC,CASSFNFGGDGANVLTF
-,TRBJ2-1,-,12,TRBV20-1,TGCAGTGCCTCCGCGGGGGCATATGAGCAGTTCTTC,CSASAGAYEQFF
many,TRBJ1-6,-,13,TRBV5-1,TGCGCCAGCAGCGAAGACAGTTATTCACCCCTCCACTTT,CASSEDSYSPLHF
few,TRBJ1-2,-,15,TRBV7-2,TGTGCCAGCAGTTTCCGGGACCCTATTAAGGATGGCTACACCTTC,CASSFRDPIKDGYTF
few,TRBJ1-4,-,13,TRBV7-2,TGTGCCAGCAGCGCCGCAACTAATGAAAAACTGTTTTTT,CASSAATNEKLFF
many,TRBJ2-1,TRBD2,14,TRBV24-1,TGTGCCACCAGTGGGGCGGGGGGGCATAAGGTGCAGTTCTTC,CATSGAGGHKVQFF
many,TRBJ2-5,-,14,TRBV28,TGTGCCAGCAGTTTATCGGTGTACCAAGAGACCCAGTACTTC,CASSLSVYQETQYF
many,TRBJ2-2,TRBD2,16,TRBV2,TGTGCCACCAATCCCCGGACTAGCGGTAACACCGGGGAGCTGTTTTTT,CATNPRTSGNTGELFF
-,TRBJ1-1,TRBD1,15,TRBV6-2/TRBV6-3,TGTGCCAGCAGTTACTCGGGACAGGGGGTCACTGAAGCTTTCTTT,CASSYSGQGVTEAFF
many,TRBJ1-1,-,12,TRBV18,TGTGCCAGCAGCCTAAGAGGGTCTGAAGCTTTCTTT,CASSLRGSEAFF
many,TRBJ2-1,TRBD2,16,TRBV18,TGTGCCAGCTCACCGGGAGGGCGGAACAGGTACAATGAGCAGTTCTTC,CASSPGGRNRYNEQFF
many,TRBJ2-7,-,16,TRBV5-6,TGTGCCAGCAGCCCCTTCGTCAGGTTTAGTTCCTACGAGCAGTACTTC,CASSPFVRFSSYEQYF
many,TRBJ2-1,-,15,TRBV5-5,TGTGCCAGCAGCCCACGTGGGAGTAAATACAATGAGCAGTTCTTC,CASSPRGSKYNEQFF
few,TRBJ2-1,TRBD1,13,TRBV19,TGTGCCAGTACCGGGGACAGGGGAAATGAGCAGTTCTTC,CASTGDRGNEQFF
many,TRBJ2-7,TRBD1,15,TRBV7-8,TGTGCCAGCAGCCTTAAGACAGGGCCGGAGTTTGGGCAGTACTTC,CASSLKTGPEFGQYF